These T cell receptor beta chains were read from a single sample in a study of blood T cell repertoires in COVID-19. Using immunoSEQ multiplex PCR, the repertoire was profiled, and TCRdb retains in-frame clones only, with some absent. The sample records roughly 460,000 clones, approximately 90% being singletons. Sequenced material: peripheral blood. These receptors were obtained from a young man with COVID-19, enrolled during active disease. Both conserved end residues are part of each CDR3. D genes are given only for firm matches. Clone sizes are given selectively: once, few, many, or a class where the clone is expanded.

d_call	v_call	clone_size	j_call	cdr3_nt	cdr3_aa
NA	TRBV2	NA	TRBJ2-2	TGTGCCAGCAGTGCATCTAGAGGCGGGGAGCTGTTTTTT	CASSASRGGELFF
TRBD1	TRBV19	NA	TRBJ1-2	TGTGCCAGTAGTTCTAGGGACAGTCTTAACTATGGCTACACCTTC	CASSSRDSLNYGYTF
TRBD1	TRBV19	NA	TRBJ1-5	TGTGCCAGTAGTACGCGACAGGGAAACCAGCCCCAGCATTTT	CASSTRQGNQPQHF
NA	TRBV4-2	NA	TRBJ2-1	TGTGCCAGCAGCCAAGAAGGTGGGGGCCCCTACAATGAGCAGTTCTTC	CASSQEGGGPYNEQFF
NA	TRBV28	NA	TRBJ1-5	TGTGCCAGCACACCTCATACAGGGTTCAATCAGCCCCAGCATTTT	CASTPHTGFNQPQHF
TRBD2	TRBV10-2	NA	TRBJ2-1	TGCGCCAGCAGTGAGGGACTAGCGGGGGGCCCTAGGAATGAGCAGTTCTTC	CASSEGLAGGPRNEQFF
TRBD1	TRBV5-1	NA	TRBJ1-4	TGCGCCAGCAGCTTGTACGGGACAGGGGATGAAAAACTGTTTTTT	CASSLYGTGDEKLFF
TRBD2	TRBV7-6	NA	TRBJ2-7	TGTGCCAGCAGCCCTGTCGGACTAGCGGGAGGGATTACTACGGAGCAGTACTTC	CASSPVGLAGGITTEQYF
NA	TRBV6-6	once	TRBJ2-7	TGTGCCAGCAGTCGAAAGGGGGGTGACAGGGACTCCTACGAGCAGTACTTC	CASSRKGGDRDSYEQYF
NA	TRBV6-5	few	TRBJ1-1	TGTGCCAGCAGGGGCGGGCCTCTGAACACTGAAGCTTTCTTT	CASRGGPLNTEAFF
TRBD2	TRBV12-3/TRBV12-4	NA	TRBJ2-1	TGTGCCAGCAGTTCGACTAGCCTGGTAGAGTTCTTC	CASSSTSLVEFF
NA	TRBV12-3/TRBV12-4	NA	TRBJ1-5	TGTGCCAGCAGTCCTCTCTTTGAGCAGCCCCAGCATTTT	CASSPLFEQPQHF